The 17 T cell receptor beta chains presented below share a single source sample, sequenced in a study of blood T cell repertoires in COVID-19. The table came from immunoSEQ multiplex PCR; TCRdb's copy has only in-frame clones and leaves some out. The sample carries about 98,000 clones, around nine tenths recorded once. The specimen sequenced was peripheral blood. The receptors derive from a man aged 45-65 years with acute or convalescent COVID-19.

The CDR3 DNA sequence: TGCGCCAGCAGGGACAATTTGAACACTGAAGCTTTCTTT. Translated, it gives CASRDNLNTEAFF. The gene calls are TRBV10-1 and TRBJ1-1; D might be TRBD1 (5 bases). The V gene lost 6 bases and the J gene lost 0 bases, with 8 bases spanning the gap. This CDR3 is 13 amino acids long. Germline assignment: CDR1 WNHNN and CDR2 SYGVQD (reference sequence).

V and J are TRBV19 and TRBJ1-2, with D possibly TRBD1 on 6 matching bases. V was cut by 1 base and J by 2 bases, with 11 bases left in between. The CDR3 spans 15 residues. CDR1 is LNHDA, CDR2 SQIVND, per germline (reference sequence). The CDR3 spells CASSIGRTANYGYTF. CDR3 DNA sequence: TGTGCCAGTAGTATAGGCCGGACAGCCAACTATGGCTACACCTTC.

The chain combines TRBV24-1 with TRBJ2-1, with a weak D call TRBD2 (5 bases). V was cut by 9 bases and J by 7 bases, with 12 bases left in between. The CDR3 loop spans 12 amino acids. Looked up from germline, CDR1 is KGHDR and CDR2 is SFDVKD. The DNA of the CDR3 is TGTGCCACCTCGACGTCGGGGAATGAGCAGTTCTTC. Its protein is CATSTSGNEQFF.

The chain has TRBV5-1 and TRBJ1-2; D is unclear. V was cut by 0 bases and J by 8 bases, with 11 bases left in between. Germline CDR1 reads SGHRS; CDR2 reads YFSETQ. The CDR3 contains 13 residues. Here the CDR3 reads CASSLEGGYGYTF. DNA of the CDR3: TGCGCCAGCAGCTTGGAAGGAGGCTACGGCTACACCTTC.

V is TRBV27 and J is TRBJ1-2, with D possibly matching TRBD1 (6 bases). Trimming removed 6 bases at V and 8 bases at J, with 16 bases between. The CDR3 extends over 13 amino acids. Germline CDR1 is MNHEY and CDR2 is SMNVEV (reference sequence). The CDR3 sequence: CASRGRGSEGYTF. For the CDR3, the DNA is TGTGCCAGCAGAGGCAGGGGATCGGAAGGCTACACCTTC.

The V and J genes are TRBV5-1 and TRBJ1-3, with unresolved D. Deletions cut 1 base from V and 0 bases from J, with 14 bases between. The CDR3 is 17 amino acids. The germline CDR1 and CDR2 sequences are SGHRS and YFSETQ. The CDR3 spells CASSLYPAFDSGNTIYF. The CDR3 nucleotides read TGCGCCAGCAGCTTGTACCCAGCGTTCGACTCTGGAAACACCATATATTTT.

The gene calls are TRBV2 and TRBJ1-2; 7 nucleotides align to TRBD1. The CDR3 has 13 residues. Germline CDR1 is SNHLY and CDR2 is FYNNEI. The V and J ends lost 4 bases and 6 bases, in that order; junction bases with no gene match: 5. In DNA form, the CDR3 reads TGTGCCAGCAGTGCTGCGGACAGGCATGGCTACACCTTC. As protein: CASSAADRHGYTF.

The rearrangement links TRBV5-1 to TRBJ1-6, with 8 bases aligning to TRBD1. V lost 0 bases to trimming and J lost 6 bases; unmatched junction nucleotides: 5. The CDR3 extends over 16 amino acids. Germline values: CDR1 SGHRS, CDR2 YFSETQ. In nucleotides, the CDR3 is TGCGCCAGCAGCTTGGGGTCCACAGGGGGTAATTCACCCCTCCACTTT. The encoded protein is CASSLGSTGGNSPLHF.

The J gene is TRBJ2-5, the V gene TRBV11-2; 12 bases agree with TRBD1. CDR1 and CDR2 (germline): SGHAT, FQNNGV. J lost 5 bases, V lost 5 bases, and 6 bases had no gene match. The CDR3 contains 15 residues. CDR3 sequence reads: CASSLGQGAVETQYF. CDR3 coding DNA: TGTGCCAGCAGCCTGGGACAGGGGGCTGTCGAGACCCAGTACTTC.

The chain combines TRBV6-5 with TRBJ2-1; 10 positions agree with TRBD2. The CDR3 consists of 15 residues. Per germline, CDR1 MNHEY and CDR2 SVGAGI. Losses at the gene ends were 6 bases for V and 6 bases for J; bases not matched to a gene: 8. The CDR3 protein is CASSSPGLALNEQFF. The CDR3, as DNA: TGTGCCAGCAGCTCACCGGGACTAGCGCTCAATGAGCAGTTCTTC.

This clone is medium-sized by share. This chain joins TRBV10-1 and TRBJ1-6, with D uncertain. The CDR3 extends over 11 amino acids. Trimming removed 6 bases at V and 8 bases at J, with 5 bases between. Germline loops: CDR1 WNHNN, CDR2 SYGVQD (reference sequence). The CDR3 here is CASRADSPLHF. CDR3 sequence (DNA): TGCGCCAGCAGGGCAGATTCACCCCTCCACTTT.

This clone showed up just a few times. The gene calls are TRBV7-9 and TRBJ2-7; TRBD2 is a possible D gene (5 bases). Trimming took 1 base from V and 3 from J, leaving 10 bases between them. The V gene's germline CDR1 is SEHNR and CDR2 FQNEAQ (reference sequence). This CDR3 region has 14 residues. The CDR3 protein is CASSLVQRSYEQYF. CDR3 DNA sequence: TGTGCCAGCAGCTTAGTTCAGCGGAGCTACGAGCAGTACTTC.

The chain uses TRBV19 and TRBJ2-5; D is possibly TRBD2 (6 bases). Germline CDR1 and CDR2: LNHDA and SQIVND (reference sequence). Between the trimmed V and J ends, which lost 9 bases and 5 bases, there was a span of 16 bases. This CDR3 has 13 residues. The CDR3 loop is CASTRRGGETQYF. The CDR3 DNA sequence: TGTGCCAGCACCCGACGTGGAGGGGAGACCCAGTACTTC.

The chain recombines TRBV7-3 with TRBJ2-7; the match to TRBD2 covers 7 bases. With V trimmed by 6 bases and J by 2 bases, 10 bases remained unmatched. Germline-derived CDR1 and CDR2 are SGHTA and FQGTGA. This CDR3 has 15 amino acids. Here the CDR3 reads CASSLGASGTYEQYF. CDR3 nucleotide sequence: TGTGCCAGCAGTCTAGGGGCTAGCGGAACCTACGAGCAGTACTTC.

This clone was observed once. CDR3: CASSVQGTQYF. The CDR3 coding sequence is TGTGCCAGCAGTGTTCAGGGGACCCAGTACTTC. The genes are TRBV2 and TRBJ2-5; D may be TRBD1 (5 bases). The CDR3 is 11 amino acids. Between the trimmed V and J ends, which lost 4 bases and 7 bases, there was a span of 7 bases. Germline lookup yields CDR1 SNHLY and CDR2 FYNNEI.

The J gene is TRBJ1-2, the V gene TRBV29-1; perhaps TRBD1 as D (5 bases). Trimming cost V 7 bases and J 3 bases, with 12 bases left between them. Germline CDR1 is SQVTM and CDR2 is ANQGSEA. The CDR3 has 12 residues. CDR3 protein: CSAQGVDYGYTF. CDR3 bases: TGCAGCGCCCAGGGTGTGGACTATGGCTACACCTTC. The full variable domain, in which reference TRBV29-1 and TRBJ1-2 provide the parts outside the CDR3, is SAVISQKPSRDICQRGTSLTIQCQVDSQVTMMFWYRQQPGQSLTLIATANQGSEATYESGFVIDKFPISRPNLTFSTLTVSNMSPEDSSIYLCSAQGVDYGYTFGSGTRLTVV.

The chain recombines TRBV10-3 with TRBJ2-1; 7 bases fit TRBD2. Germline loops: CDR1 ENHRY, CDR2 SYGVKD. The CDR3 covers 14 residues. V was pared by 8 bases and J by 5 bases, with 9 bases of the junction left unmatched. CDR3 in amino acids: CAIRGDSGDNEQFF. The CDR3 bases are TGTGCCATCCGGGGGGACTCGGGAGACAATGAGCAGTTCTTC.